This entry lists 18 T cell receptor beta chains sequenced from one sample in a study of CD8+ T cells in alopecia areata (dated by TCRdb to the late 2010s). The time point tag for this specimen amounts to: less than five weeks on oral tofacitinib. This sample's treatment or condition label indicates: oral pan-JAK inhibitor, 5-10 mg twice daily. The library was generated by the immunoSEQ multiplex PCR assay. For TCR sequencing, RNA was extracted from every sample and reverse transcribed into cDNA to serve as template. Held by TCRdb, this immuneACCESS table contains in-frame sequences only and omits some clones. Under half of the omission traces to an unresolved V gene where checked; the cause of the rest is unknown. In all, the sample holds over 150,000 clones, and 60% to 70% of those were seen once. The biggest ten clones account for 3% to 3.5% of the sample. Specimen: CD4+ T cells sorted from blood, collected at week 4, from a patient treated with tofacitinib. These TCRs come from a human donor with alopecia areata.

V usage is TRBV5-1 and J usage is TRBJ2-1; D is possibly TRBD2 (6 bases). Trimming took 4 bases from V and 1 from J, leaving 9 bases between them. Looked up from germline, CDR1 is SGHRS and CDR2 is YFSETQ. CDR3 length equals 14 residues. The CDR3 sequence: CASSPGTSYNEQFF. CDR3 DNA sequence: TGCGCCAGCAGCCCGGGGACTTCCTACAATGAGCAGTTCTTC.

The rearrangement joins TRBV6-5 to TRBJ1-1; 7 bases are a match to TRBD1. The germline CDR1 and CDR2 sequences are MNHEY and SVGAGI. With 2 bases clipped from V and 1 base from J, the junction kept 7 bases outside the gene matches. The CDR3 runs 16 residues. Here the CDR3 reads CASSYRWAGGNTEAFF. The CDR3 nucleotides read TGTGCCAGCAGTTACCGCTGGGCAGGGGGGAACACTGAAGCTTTCTTT.

The chain uses TRBV30 and TRBJ2-2; 7 bases are shared with TRBD1. After removal of 3 bases from V and 1 base from J, the junction contained 5 bases not matched to a gene. This CDR3 is built from 15 residues. Germline values: CDR1 GTSNPN, CDR2 SVGIG (reference sequence). Here the CDR3 reads CAWRIGQVNTGELFF. The CDR3, as DNA: TGTGCCTGGAGGATCGGACAGGTGAACACCGGGGAGCTGTTTTTT.

The J gene is TRBJ2-2, the V gene TRBV5-1; D remains ambiguous. The CDR3 sequence is 14 residues long. Trimming pared 2 bases from V and 7 bases from J, leaving 12 bases between. Per germline, CDR1 SGHRS and CDR2 YFSETQ. CDR3 coding DNA: TGCGCCAGCAGCTTAACTCCCAAGGTCGGGGAGCTGTTTTTT. This gives the protein CASSLTPKVGELFF. Filled out from reference TRBV5-1 and TRBJ2-2, the complete variable domain reads KAGVTQTPRYLIKTRGQQVTLSCSPISGHRSVSWYQQTPGQGLQFLFEYFSETQRNKGNFPGRFSGRQFSNSRSEMNVSTLELGDSALYLCASSLTPKVGELFFGEGSRLTVL.

V gene TRBV11-1 combines with J gene TRBJ2-1; 10 positions match TRBD2. Germline V CDR1 and CDR2: SGHAT, FQDESV (reference sequence). V lost 1 base to trimming and J lost 4 bases; unmatched junction nucleotides: 7. The CDR3 covers 17 residues. CDR3 nucleotides: TGTGCCAGCAGCTTAGATTCGGCTAGCGGGGGTTACAATGAGCAGTTCTTC. Amino acids: CASSLDSASGGYNEQFF.

This clone was observed a few times. The CDR3 protein is CVIATGGSYNEQFF. CDR3 sequence (DNA): TGCGTCATAGCAACAGGGGGATCCTACAATGAGCAGTTCTTC. The chain combines TRBV29-1 with TRBJ2-1, with TRBD1 matching 8 bases. Germline V lookup: CDR1 SQVTM, CDR2 ANQGSEA. CDR3 length: 14 residues.

To note about this clone: Other DNA sequences in this specimen translate into the identical CDR3. This chain links TRBV5-1 with TRBJ2-5, with D perhaps TRBD1 (6 bases). Trimming removed 0 bases from V and 3 bases from J, with 6 bases in between. This CDR3 is 13 amino acids long. CDR1 and CDR2 from the germline V gene are SGHRS and YFSETQ. CDR3 nucleotide sequence: TGCGCCAGCAGCTTGGGGACAGAAGAGACCCAGTACTTC. This translates into CASSLGTEETQYF.

The J gene is TRBJ1-1, the V gene TRBV15; the D is unclear. The CDR3 length is 14 residues. Per germline, CDR1 LNHNV and CDR2 YYDKDF (reference sequence). Deletions cut 6 bases from V and 4 bases from J, with 15 bases between. The CDR3 spells CATRVDGGSTEAFF. The CDR3 DNA is TGTGCCACCAGAGTGGACGGAGGAAGCACTGAAGCTTTCTTT.

This clone was seen a few times. The CDR3 DNA reads as TGTGCCAGCAGCTTAGGGCCGGCCAGGGAAGCTTTCTTT. It encodes CASSLGPAREAFF. This sequence joins TRBV7-9 and TRBJ1-1; D gene ambiguous. The ends were cut back, 1 base at V and 8 bases at J, with 11 bases in the middle. This CDR3 spans 13 amino acids. The germline CDR1 and CDR2 sequences are SEHNR and FQNEAQ (reference sequence).

The chain links TRBV30 to TRBJ2-5; D not certain. Per the germline V gene, CDR1 is GTSNPN and CDR2 is SVGIG (reference sequence). This CDR3 is built from 13 residues. V dropped 1 base and J dropped 1 base, with 7 bases sitting between them. The CDR3 reads CAWSGDTQETQYF. DNA of the CDR3: TGTGCCTGGAGTGGAGACACCCAAGAGACCCAGTACTTC. Full variable domain (rest looked up from reference TRBV30 and TRBJ2-5): SQTIHQWPATLVQPVGSPLSLECTVEGTSNPNLYWYRQAAGRGLQLLFYSVGIGQISSEVPQNLSASRPQDRQFILSSKKLLLSDSGFYLCAWSGDTQETQYFGPGTRLLVL.

J is TRBJ2-3 and V is TRBV30; possibly TRBD2 for D (5 bases). Germline assignment: CDR1 GTSNPN and CDR2 SVGIG (reference sequence). V lost 6 bases and J 11 bases, leaving 12 bases between the germline ends. CDR3 length equals 10 residues. The CDR3 sequence: CACSRTLQYF. The CDR3, as DNA: TGTGCCTGTTCGAGGACTTTGCAGTATTTT.

This clone appeared a few times. Other DNA sequences of this sample code for an identical CDR3. The rearrangement links TRBV15 to TRBJ2-7; D is unresolved. The V gene lost 0 bases and the J gene lost 6 bases, with 6 bases spanning the gap. Germline V lookup: CDR1 LNHNV, CDR2 YYDKDF (reference sequence). The length of the CDR3 is 12 residues. The CDR3, as DNA: TGTGCCACCAGCAGAGATGGTGTCGAGCAGTACTTC. Protein: CATSRDGVEQYF.

Details on this clone: This likely comes from a read error, as the CDR3 has no conserved phenylalanine or tryptophan at its end. The DNA is left out, because the CDR3 cannot be placed on it with certainty; the CDR3 is given as TCRdb lists it. The chain employs TRBV30 and TRBJ1-1; TRBD1 is the table's D call, not checked against the DNA. Germline V gene data show CDR1 as GTSNPN and CDR2 as SVGIG (reference sequence). From its first to its last residue, the CDR3 has 12 amino acids. CDR3 sequence: CAWSGTGGRALV.

The chain couples TRBV6-5 to TRBJ1-1, with D possibly matching TRBD1 (5 bases). Germline values: CDR1 MNHEY, CDR2 SVGAGI. The V end was cut by 7 bases, the J end by 5 bases, with 20 bases between. The CDR3 sequence is 15 residues long. Written as DNA, the CDR3 is TGTGCCAGCATTCCCCCAGGATCGGGGGGGACTGAAGCTTTCTTT. It is translated as CASIPPGSGGTEAFF.

The chain couples TRBV29-1 to TRBJ2-5; D gene ambiguous. V shed 8 bases and J shed 0 bases, with 10 bases lying between them. The CDR3 is 12 amino acids. CDR1 and CDR2 from the germline V gene are SQVTM and ANQGSEA. The CDR3: CSTTQYQETQYF. The CDR3 bases are TGCAGCACCACACAGTACCAAGAGACCCAGTACTTC.

The chain couples TRBV5-4 to TRBJ2-3, with TRBD2 matching over 7 bases. CDR3 length: 15 residues. CDR1 and CDR2 from the germline V gene are SGHNT and YYREEE (reference sequence). The junction had 6 bases not matched to a gene; V was cut back by 4 bases and J by 1 base. Here the CDR3 reads CASSPGLVGTDTQYF. CDR3 coding DNA: TGTGCCAGCAGCCCCGGACTAGTCGGCACAGATACGCAGTATTTT.

This clone appeared a few times. The CDR3 DNA is TGTGCCAGCAGGGCAGGGTCGGATACGCAGTATTTT. Translated, it gives CASRAGSDTQYF. The chain recombines TRBV2 with TRBJ2-3; a possible D gene is TRBD1 (5 bases). The CDR3 runs to 12 residues. V lost 6 bases, J lost 6 bases, and 10 bases lay in between. The germline CDR1 and CDR2 sequences are SNHLY and FYNNEI.

V is TRBV11-2 and J is TRBJ2-5; D remains ambiguous. V lost 6 bases and J lost 4, with 24 bases in between. The CDR3 has 17 amino acids. CDR1 and CDR2 (germline): SGHAT, FQNNGV. The DNA of the CDR3 is TGTGCCAGCAGACGTGGTAAAGTGGCCACAACAAGAGAGACCCAGTACTTC. Amino acid sequence: CASRRGKVATTRETQYF.